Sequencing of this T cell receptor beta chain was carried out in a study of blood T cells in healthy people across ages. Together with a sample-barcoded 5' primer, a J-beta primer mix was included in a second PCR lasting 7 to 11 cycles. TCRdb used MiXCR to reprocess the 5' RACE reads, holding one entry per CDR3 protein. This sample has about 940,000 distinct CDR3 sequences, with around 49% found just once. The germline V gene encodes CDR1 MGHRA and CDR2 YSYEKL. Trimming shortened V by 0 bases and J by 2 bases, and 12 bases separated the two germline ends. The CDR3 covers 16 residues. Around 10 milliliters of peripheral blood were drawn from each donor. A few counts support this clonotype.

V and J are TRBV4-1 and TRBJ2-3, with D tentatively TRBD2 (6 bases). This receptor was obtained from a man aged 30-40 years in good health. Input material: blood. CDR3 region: CASSQEGLQPTDTQYF. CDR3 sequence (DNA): TGCGCCAGCAGCCAAGAGGGACTGCAACCCACAGATACGCAGTATTTT.